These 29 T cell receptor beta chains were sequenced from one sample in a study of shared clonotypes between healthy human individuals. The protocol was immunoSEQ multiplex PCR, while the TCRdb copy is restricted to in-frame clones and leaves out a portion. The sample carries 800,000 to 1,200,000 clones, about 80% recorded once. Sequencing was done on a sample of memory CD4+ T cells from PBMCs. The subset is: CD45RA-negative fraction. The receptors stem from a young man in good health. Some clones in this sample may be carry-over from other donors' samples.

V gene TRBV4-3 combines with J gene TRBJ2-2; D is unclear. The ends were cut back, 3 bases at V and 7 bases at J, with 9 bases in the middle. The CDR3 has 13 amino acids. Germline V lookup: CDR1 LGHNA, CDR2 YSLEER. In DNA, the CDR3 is TGCGCCAGCAGCCATGAGACGAACGGGGAGCTGTTTTTT. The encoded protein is CASSHETNGELFF.

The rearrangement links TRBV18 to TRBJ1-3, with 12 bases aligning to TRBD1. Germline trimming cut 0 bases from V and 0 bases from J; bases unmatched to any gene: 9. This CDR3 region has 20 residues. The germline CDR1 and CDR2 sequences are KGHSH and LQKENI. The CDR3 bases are TGTGCCAGCTCACCACCTAGGGGACAGGGGGCCCTCCGCTCTGGAAACACCATATATTTT. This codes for CASSPPRGQGALRSGNTIYF. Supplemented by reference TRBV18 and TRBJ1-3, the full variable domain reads NAGVMQNPRHLVRRRGQEARLRCSPMKGHSHVYWYRQLPEEGLKFMVYLQKENIIDESGMPKERFSAEFPKEGPSILRIQQVVRGDSAAYFCASSPPRGQGALRSGNTIYFGEGSWLTVV.

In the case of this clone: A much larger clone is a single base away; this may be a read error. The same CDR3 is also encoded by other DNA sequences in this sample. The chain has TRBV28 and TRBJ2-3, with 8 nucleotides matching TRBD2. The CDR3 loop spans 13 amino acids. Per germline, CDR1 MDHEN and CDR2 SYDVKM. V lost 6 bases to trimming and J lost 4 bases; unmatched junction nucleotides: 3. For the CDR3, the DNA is TGTGCCAGCAGCCCGGGAGGGCCAGATACGCAGTATTTT. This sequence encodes CASSPGGPDTQYF.

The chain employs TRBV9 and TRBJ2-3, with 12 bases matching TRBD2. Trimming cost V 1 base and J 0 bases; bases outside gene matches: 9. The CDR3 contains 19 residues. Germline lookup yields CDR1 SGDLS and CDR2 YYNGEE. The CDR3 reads CASSVSASGRGTSTDTQYF. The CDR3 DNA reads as TGTGCCAGCAGCGTATCGGCTAGCGGGAGGGGAACTAGCACAGATACGCAGTATTTT.

The CDR3 loop is CATRAQNSDTQYF. CDR3 nucleotide sequence: TGTGCCACCAGGGCTCAAAATTCGGATACGCAGTATTTT. The chain employs TRBV15 and TRBJ2-3, with D unclear. The V gene lost 6 bases and the J gene lost 6 bases, with 13 bases spanning the gap. Germline V CDR1 and CDR2: LNHNV, YYDKDF (reference sequence). CDR3 length: 13 residues.

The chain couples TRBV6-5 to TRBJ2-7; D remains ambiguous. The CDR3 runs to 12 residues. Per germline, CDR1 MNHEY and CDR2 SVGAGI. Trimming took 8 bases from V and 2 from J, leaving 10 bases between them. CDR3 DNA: TGTGCCAGCGGTAACGGTCCCTACGAGCAGTACTTC. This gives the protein CASGNGPYEQYF.

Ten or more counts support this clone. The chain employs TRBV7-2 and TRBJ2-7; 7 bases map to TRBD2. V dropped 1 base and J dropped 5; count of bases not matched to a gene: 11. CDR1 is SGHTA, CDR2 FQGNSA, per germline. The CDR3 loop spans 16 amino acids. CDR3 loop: CASSLVFPGEGDEQYF. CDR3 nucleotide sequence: TGTGCCAGCAGCTTAGTCTTTCCGGGGGAGGGCGACGAGCAGTACTTC.

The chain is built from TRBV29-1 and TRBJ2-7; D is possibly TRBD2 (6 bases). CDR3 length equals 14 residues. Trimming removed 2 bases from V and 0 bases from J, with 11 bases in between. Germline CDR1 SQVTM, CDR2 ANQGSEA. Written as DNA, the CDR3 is TGCAGCGTTGAACGGGGGATCGGCTCCTACGAGCAGTACTTC. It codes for CSVERGIGSYEQYF.

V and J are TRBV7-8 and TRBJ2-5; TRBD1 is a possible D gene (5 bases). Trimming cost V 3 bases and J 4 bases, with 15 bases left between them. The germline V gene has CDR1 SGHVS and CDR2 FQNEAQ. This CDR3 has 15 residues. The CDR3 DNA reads TGTGCCAGCAGCTTCCTGGGCCAGGGCGGAGAGACCCAGTACTTC. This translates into CASSFLGQGGETQYF.

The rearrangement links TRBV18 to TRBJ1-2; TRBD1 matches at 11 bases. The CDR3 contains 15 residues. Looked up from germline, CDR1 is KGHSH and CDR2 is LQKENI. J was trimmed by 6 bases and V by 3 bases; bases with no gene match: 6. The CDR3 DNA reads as TGTGCCAGCTCACCCCCCGGGACAGGGGGAGATGGCTACACCTTC. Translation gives CASSPPGTGGDGYTF.

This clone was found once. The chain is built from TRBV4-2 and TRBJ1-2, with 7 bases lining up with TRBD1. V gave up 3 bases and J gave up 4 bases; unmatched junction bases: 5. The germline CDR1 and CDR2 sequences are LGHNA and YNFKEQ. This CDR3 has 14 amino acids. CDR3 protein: CASSQARDSYGYTF. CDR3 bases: TGTGCCAGCAGCCAGGCCCGGGACAGCTATGGCTACACCTTC.

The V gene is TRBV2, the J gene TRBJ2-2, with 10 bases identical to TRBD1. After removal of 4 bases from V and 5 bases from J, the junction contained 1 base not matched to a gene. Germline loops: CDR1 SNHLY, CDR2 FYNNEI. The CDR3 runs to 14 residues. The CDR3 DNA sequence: TGTGCCAGCAGTGGGACAGGGGGAACCGGGGAGCTGTTTTTT. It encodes CASSGTGGTGELFF. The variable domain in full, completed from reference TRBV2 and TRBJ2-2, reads EPEVTQTPSHQVTQMGQEVILRCVPISNHLYFYWYRQILGQKVEFLVSFYNNEISEKSEIFDDQFSVERPDGSNFTLKIRSTKLEDSAMYFCASSGTGGTGELFFGEGSRLTVL.

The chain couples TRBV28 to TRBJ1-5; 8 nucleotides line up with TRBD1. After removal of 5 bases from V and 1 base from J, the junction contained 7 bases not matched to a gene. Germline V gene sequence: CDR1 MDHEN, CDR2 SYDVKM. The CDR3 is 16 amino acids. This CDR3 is CASSGQGGRSNQPQHF. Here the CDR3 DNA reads TGTGCCAGCAGTGGACAGGGAGGAAGGAGCAATCAGCCCCAGCATTTT.

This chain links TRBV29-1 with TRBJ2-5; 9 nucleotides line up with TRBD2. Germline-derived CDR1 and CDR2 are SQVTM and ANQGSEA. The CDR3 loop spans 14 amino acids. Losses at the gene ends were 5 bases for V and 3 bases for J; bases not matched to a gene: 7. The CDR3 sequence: CSVPRASGKETQYF. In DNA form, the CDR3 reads TGCAGCGTTCCCCGGGCTAGCGGGAAAGAGACCCAGTACTTC.

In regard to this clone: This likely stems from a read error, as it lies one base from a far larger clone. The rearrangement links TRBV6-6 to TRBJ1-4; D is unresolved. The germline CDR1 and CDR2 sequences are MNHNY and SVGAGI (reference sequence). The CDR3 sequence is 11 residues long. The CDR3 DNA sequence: TGTGCCAACAGTAAAAATGAAAAACTGTTTTTT. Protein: CANSKNEKLFF.

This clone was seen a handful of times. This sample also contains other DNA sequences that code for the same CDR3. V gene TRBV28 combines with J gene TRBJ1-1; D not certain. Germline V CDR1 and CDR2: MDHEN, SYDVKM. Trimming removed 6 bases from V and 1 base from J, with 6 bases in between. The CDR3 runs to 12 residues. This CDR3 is CASRRGNTEAFF. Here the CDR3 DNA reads TGTGCCAGCAGACGGGGGAACACTGAAGCTTTCTTT.

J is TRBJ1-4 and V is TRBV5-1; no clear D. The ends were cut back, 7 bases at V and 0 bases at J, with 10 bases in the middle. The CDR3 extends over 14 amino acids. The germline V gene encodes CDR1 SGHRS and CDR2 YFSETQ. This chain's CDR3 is CASRSQSTNEKLFF. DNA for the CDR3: TGCGCCAGCCGATCGCAATCAACTAATGAAAAACTGTTTTTT.

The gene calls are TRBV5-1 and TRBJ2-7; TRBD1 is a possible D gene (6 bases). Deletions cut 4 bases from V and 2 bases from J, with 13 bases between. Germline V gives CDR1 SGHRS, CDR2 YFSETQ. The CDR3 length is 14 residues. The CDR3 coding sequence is TGCGCCAGCAGCGCGACGGGACAAGCCTACGAGCAGTACTTC. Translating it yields CASSATGQAYEQYF.

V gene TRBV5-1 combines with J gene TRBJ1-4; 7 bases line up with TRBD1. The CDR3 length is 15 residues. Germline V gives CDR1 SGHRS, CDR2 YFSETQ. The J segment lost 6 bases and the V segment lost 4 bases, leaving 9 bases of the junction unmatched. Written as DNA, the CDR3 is TGCGCCAGCAGCAGAAACCGGGACAGCTATGAAAAACTGTTTTTT. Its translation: CASSRNRDSYEKLFF.

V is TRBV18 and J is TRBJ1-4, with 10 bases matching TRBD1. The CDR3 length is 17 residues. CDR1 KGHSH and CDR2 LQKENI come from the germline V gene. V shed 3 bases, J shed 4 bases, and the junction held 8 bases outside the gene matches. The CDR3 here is CASSPGQGTLGNEKLFF. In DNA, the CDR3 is TGTGCCAGCTCACCGGGACAGGGGACGCTGGGTAATGAAAAACTGTTTTTT.

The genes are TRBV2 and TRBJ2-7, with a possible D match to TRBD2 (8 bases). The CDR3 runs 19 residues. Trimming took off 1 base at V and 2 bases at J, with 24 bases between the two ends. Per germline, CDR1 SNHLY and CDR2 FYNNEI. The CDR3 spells CASSEEQGTSSGQTYEQYF. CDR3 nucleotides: TGTGCCAGCAGTGAAGAACAGGGGACGTCTAGCGGGCAAACCTACGAGCAGTACTTC.

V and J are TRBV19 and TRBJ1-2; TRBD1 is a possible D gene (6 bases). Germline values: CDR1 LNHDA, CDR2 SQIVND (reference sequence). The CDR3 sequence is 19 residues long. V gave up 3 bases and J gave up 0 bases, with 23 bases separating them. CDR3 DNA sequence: TGTGCCAGTAGTATCCCTCGGGGACAAATTAACTCTACTAACTATGGCTACACCTTC. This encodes CASSIPRGQINSTNYGYTF. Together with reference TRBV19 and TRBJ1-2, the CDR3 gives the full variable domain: DGGITQSPKYLFRKEGQNVTLSCEQNLNHDAMYWYRQDPGQGLRLIYYSQIVNDFQKGDIAEGYSVSREKKESFPLTVTSAQKNPTAFYLCASSIPRGQINSTNYGYTFGSGTRLTVV.

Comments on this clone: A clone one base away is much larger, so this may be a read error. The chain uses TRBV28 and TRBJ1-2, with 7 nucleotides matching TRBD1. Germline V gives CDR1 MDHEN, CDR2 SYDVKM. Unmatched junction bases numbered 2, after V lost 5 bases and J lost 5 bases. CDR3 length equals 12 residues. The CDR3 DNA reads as TGTGCCAGCAGTCAGGGGGGGTATGGCTACACCTTC. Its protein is CASSQGGYGYTF.

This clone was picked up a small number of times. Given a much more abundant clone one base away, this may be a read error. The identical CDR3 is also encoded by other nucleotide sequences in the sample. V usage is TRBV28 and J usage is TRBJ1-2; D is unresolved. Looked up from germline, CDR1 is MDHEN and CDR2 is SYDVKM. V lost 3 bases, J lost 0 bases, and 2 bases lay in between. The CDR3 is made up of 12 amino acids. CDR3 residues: CASSFSNYGYTF. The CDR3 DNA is TGTGCCAGCAGTTTTTCTAACTATGGCTACACCTTC.

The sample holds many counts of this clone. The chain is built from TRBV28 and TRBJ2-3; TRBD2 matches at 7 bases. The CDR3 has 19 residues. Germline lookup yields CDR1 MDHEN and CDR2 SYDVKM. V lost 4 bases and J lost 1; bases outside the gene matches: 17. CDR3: CASSSRKRWEGSGTDTQYF. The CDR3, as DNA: TGTGCCAGCAGTTCTAGAAAAAGATGGGAGGGTTCTGGCACAGATACGCAGTATTTT.

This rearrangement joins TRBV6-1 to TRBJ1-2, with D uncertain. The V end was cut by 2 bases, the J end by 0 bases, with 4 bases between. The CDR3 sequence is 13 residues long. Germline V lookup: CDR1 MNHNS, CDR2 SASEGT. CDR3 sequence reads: CASSETTNYGYTF. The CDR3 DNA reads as TGTGCCAGCAGTGAAACGACTAACTATGGCTACACCTTC.

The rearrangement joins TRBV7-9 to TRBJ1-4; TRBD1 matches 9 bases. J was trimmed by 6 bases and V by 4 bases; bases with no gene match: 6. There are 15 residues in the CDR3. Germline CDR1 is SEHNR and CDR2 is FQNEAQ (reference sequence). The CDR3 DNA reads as TGTGCCAGCAGCTCTCCGGGACAGGGTTATGAAAAACTGTTTTTT. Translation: CASSSPGQGYEKLFF.

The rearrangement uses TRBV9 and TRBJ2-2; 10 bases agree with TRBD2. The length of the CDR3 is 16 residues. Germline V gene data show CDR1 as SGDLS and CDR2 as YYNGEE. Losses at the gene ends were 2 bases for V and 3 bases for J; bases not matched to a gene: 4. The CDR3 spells CASSVGAGGDTGELFF. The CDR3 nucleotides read TGTGCCAGCAGCGTCGGAGCGGGAGGGGACACCGGGGAGCTGTTTTTT.

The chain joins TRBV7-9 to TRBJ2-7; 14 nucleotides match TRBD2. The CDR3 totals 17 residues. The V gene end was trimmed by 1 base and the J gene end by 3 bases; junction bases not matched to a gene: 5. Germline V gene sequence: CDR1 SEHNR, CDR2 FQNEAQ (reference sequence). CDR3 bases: TGTGCCAGCAGCTTAGAGCCGGGACTAGCGGGAGTCTACGAGCAGTACTTC. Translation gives CASSLEPGLAGVYEQYF. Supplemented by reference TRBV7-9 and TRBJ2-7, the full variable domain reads DTGVSQNPRHKITKRGQNVTFRCDPISEHNRLYWYRQTLGQGPEFLTYFQNEAQLEKSRLLSDRFSAERPKGSFSTLEIQRTEQGDSAMYLCASSLEPGLAGVYEQYFGPGTRLTVT.